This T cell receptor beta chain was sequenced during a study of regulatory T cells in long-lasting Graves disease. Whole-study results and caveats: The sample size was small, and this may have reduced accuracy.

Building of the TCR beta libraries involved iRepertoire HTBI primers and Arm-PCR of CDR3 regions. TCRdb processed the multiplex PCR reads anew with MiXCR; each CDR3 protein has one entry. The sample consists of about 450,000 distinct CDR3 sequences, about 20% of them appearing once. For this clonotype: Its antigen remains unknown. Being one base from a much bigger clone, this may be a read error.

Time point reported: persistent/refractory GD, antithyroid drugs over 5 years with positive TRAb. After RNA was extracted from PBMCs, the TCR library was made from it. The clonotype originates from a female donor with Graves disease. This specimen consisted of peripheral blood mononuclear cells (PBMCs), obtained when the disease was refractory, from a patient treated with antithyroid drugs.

CDR3 nucleotide sequence: TGTGCCAGCAGTTACAGGGTGGCCAAAAACATTCAGTACTTC. Its protein is CASSYRVAKNIQYF. V gene TRBV12-3 or TRBV12-4 combines with J gene TRBJ2-4; tentatively, D is TRBD1 (6 bases). V lost 4 bases and J lost 1, with 8 bases in between. The CDR3 totals 14 residues.